This T cell receptor beta chain is from a study of cytomegalovirus exposure and HLA in healthy donors. Study overall: Tens of millions of unique TCR sequences came from HLA-typed donors in an early release. Findings and caveats of the study: Confirmation in vitro established that a few CMV-associated chains were specific for CMV antigens. Presence/absence analyses rested on an assumption that sequencing depth was roughly uniform across donors.

The ends were cut back, 0 bases at V and 7 bases at J, with 10 bases in the middle. The CDR3 sequence is 14 residues long. Looked up from germline, CDR1 is SGHRS and CDR2 is YFSETQ. Of note for this clone: Its target is not known.

PCR was performed using 60 Vbeta and 13 Jbeta primers. The method was immunoSEQ multiplex PCR; TCRdb's version includes in-frame clones alone and lacks a portion of them. The table lists about 170,000 clones, about 75% of them singletons. Sequencing used PBMCs. The J gene is TRBJ1-4, the V gene TRBV5-1, with D unresolved. The TCR was taken from a woman between 50 and 59 years old in good health and CMV-seropositive. The CDR3 reads CASSLDRYSEKLFF. In DNA, the CDR3 is TGCGCCAGCAGCTTGGATCGGTATTCTGAAAAACTGTTTTTT. Filled out from reference TRBV5-1 and TRBJ1-4, the complete variable domain reads KAGVTQTPRYLIKTRGQQVTLSCSPISGHRSVSWYQQTPGQGLQFLFEYFSETQRNKGNFPGRFSGRQFSNSRSEMNVSTLELGDSALYLCASSLDRYSEKLFFGSGTQLSVL.